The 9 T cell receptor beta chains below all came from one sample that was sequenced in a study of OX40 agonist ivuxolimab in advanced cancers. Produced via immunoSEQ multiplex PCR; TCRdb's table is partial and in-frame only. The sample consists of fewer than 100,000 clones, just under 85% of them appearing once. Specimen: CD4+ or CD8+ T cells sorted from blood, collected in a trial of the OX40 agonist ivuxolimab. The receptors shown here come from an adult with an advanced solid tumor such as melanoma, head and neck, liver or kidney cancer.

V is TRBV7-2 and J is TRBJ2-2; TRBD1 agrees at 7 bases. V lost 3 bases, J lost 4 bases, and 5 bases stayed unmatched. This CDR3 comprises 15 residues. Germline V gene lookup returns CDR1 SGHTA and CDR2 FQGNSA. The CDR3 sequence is CASSLTGQSTGELFF. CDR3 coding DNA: TGTGCCAGCAGCTTGACGGGACAGAGCACCGGGGAGCTGTTTTTT. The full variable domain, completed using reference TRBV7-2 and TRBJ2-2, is GAGVSQSPSNKVTEKGKDVELRCDPISGHTALYWYRQSLGQGLEFLIYFQGNSAPDKSGLPSDRFSAERTGGSVSTLTIQRTQQEDSAVYLCASSLTGQSTGELFFGEGSRLTVL.

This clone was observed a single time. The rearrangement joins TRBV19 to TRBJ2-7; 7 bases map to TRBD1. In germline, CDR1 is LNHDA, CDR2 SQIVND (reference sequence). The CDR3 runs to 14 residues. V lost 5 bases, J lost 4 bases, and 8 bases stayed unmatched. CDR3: CASSLDRFAYEQYF. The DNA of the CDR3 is TGTGCCAGTAGTCTGGACAGGTTCGCTTACGAGCAGTACTTC.

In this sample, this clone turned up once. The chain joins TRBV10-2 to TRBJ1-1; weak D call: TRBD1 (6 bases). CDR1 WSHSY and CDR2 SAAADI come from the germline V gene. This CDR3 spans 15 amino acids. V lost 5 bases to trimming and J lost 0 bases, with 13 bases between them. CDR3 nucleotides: TGCGCCAGCAGTCCGTCGACAGGCATGAACACTGAAGCTTTCTTT. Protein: CASSPSTGMNTEAFF.

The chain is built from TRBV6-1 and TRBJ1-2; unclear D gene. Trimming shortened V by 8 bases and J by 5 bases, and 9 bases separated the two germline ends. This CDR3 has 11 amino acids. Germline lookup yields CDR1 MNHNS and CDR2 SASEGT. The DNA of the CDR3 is TGTGCCAGCGGGGTGAGGTATGGCTACACCTTC. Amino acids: CASGVRYGYTF.

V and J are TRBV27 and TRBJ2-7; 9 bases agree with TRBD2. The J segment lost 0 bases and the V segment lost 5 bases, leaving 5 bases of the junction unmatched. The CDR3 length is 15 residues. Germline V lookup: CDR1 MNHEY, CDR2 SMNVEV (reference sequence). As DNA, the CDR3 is TGTGCCAGCAGTCCCCGACTAGCGGCCTCCTACGAGCAGTACTTC. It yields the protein CASSPRLAASYEQYF.

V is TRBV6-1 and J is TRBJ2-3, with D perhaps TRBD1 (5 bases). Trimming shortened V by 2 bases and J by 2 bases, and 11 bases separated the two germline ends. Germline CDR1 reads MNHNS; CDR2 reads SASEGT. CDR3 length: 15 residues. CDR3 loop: CASSERNRYTDTQYF. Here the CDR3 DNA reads TGTGCCAGCAGTGAAAGAAACAGGTACACAGATACGCAGTATTTT.

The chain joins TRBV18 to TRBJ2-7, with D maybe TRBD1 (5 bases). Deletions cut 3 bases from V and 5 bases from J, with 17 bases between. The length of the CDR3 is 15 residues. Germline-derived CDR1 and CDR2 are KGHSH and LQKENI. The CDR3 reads CASSPAAGQIHEQYF. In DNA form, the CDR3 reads TGTGCCAGCTCACCGGCGGCAGGGCAGATCCACGAGCAGTACTTC.

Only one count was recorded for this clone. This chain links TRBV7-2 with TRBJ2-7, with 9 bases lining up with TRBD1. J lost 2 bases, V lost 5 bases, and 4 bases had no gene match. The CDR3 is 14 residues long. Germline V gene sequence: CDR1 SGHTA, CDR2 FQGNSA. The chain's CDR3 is CASSLGTGTYEQYF. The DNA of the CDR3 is TGTGCCAGCAGCCTGGGGACAGGGACCTACGAGCAGTACTTC.

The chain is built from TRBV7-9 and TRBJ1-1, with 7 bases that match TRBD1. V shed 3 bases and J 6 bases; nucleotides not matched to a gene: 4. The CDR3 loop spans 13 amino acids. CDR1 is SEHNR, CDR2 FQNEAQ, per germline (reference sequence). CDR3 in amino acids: CASSFAGGPEAFF. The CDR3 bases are TGTGCCAGCAGCTTTGCAGGGGGGCCTGAAGCTTTCTTT.